At least ten counts were recorded for the clone carrying this T cell receptor beta chain. Its matching antigen is unknown. Germline CDR1 is DFQATT and CDR2 is SNEGSKA (reference sequence). The CDR3 is made up of 20 amino acids. V shed 0 bases and J 4 bases; nucleotides not matched to a gene: 15. The sample belongs to a study of CD8 T cells in ankylosing spondylitis. TCRdb called the 5' RACE reads again in MiXCR, with one record for every CDR3 protein. The profile shows 210,000 or so distinct CDR3 sequences, approximately 24% of them singletons. Overall study results and limits: Seemingly distinctive of ankylosing spondylitis blood was a TCR beta motif formed by eight highly homologous variants.

The receptor was derived from a male donor with ankylosing spondylitis or in good health (not recorded which). The V and J genes are TRBV20-1 and TRBJ2-2; 12 bases line up with TRBD2. The specimen sequenced was blood, either unsorted or a sorted T cell fraction (not recorded which). The CDR3 here is CSAREASGRAGPTGTGELFF. DNA for the CDR3: TGCAGTGCTAGAGAGGCTAGCGGGAGGGCCGGTCCAACAGGCACCGGGGAGCTGTTTTTT.